These T cell receptor beta chains were read from a single sample in a study of vaccination effects on CD4 cells after COVID-19. These receptors' targets are unknown. TCRdb keeps only in-frame clones here, not all; method: immunoSEQ multiplex PCR. The repertoire holds approximately 70,000 clones, with 65% to 80% as singletons. The material was CD4+ T cells from PBMCs cultured without peptide, obtained after COVID-19 vaccination. Receptors were obtained from a human donor who received a COVID-19 vaccine. CDR3s include the opening cysteine and the closing phenylalanine or tryptophan. The D gene is left open where the match is weak. Clone size, where shown, is once, few, many, or a class for clones that have expanded.

J gene,V gene,D gene,clone size,CDR3 protein,CDR3 DNA
TRBJ2-2,TRBV7-2,NA,NA,CASSLQLTGELFF,TGTGCCAGCAGCTTGCAGTTAACCGGGGAGCTGTTTTTT
TRBJ2-1,TRBV28,NA,NA,CASSPQTGLGYNEQFF,TGTGCCAGCAGTCCCCAAACAGGGTTAGGGTACAATGAGCAGTTCTTC
TRBJ1-4,TRBV6-5,TRBD1,NA,CASSLRGRGGEKLFF,TGTGCCAGCAGCCTCAGGGGGCGCGGAGGTGAAAAACTGTTTTTT
TRBJ1-2,TRBV7-8,NA,NA,CASSKDWQNYGYTF,TGTGCCAGCAGCAAAGACTGGCAGAACTATGGCTACACCTTC
TRBJ1-2,TRBV11-2,TRBD1,many,CASSPLQDGTGYGYTF,TGTGCCAGCAGCCCACTACAAGACGGGACAGGTTATGGCTACACCTTC
TRBJ1-5,TRBV5-1,NA,few,CASSLDRNQPQHF,TGCGCCAGCAGCTTGGACAGAAATCAGCCCCAGCATTTT
TRBJ1-4,TRBV7-9,TRBD1,NA,CASSSRDRGQTNEKLFF,TGTGCCAGCAGCTCAAGGGACAGGGGGCAGACTAATGAAAAACTGTTTTTT
TRBJ1-1,TRBV6-6,NA,few,CASNSPWGASTEAFF,TGTGCCAGCAATTCACCATGGGGGGCGTCCACTGAAGCTTTCTTT
TRBJ1-3,TRBV9,NA,NA,CASSGQGGIRNTIYF,TGTGCCAGCAGCGGGCAGGGAGGTATTAGAAACACCATATATTTT
TRBJ1-6,TRBV3-1/TRBV3-2,TRBD1,NA,CASSPRDRGNSPLHF,TGTGCCAGCAGCCCCCGGGACAGGGGTAACTCACCCCTCCACTTT
TRBJ1-5,TRBV6-5,TRBD1,NA,CASSWDGQGQPQHF,TGTGCCAGCAGTTGGGACGGACAGGGTCAGCCCCAGCATTTT
TRBJ2-2,TRBV10-1,TRBD2,few,CASRRGVQSTGELFF,TGCGCCAGCAGACGGGGGGTGCAGAGCACCGGGGAGCTGTTTTTT
TRBJ1-6,TRBV27,NA,NA,CASSPVERLYNSPLHF,TGTGCCAGCAGCCCCGTCGAGAGACTGTATAATTCACCCCTCCACTTT
TRBJ2-2,TRBV13,NA,NA,CASSLAGPNTGELFF,TGTGCCAGCAGCTTAGCAGGACCTAACACCGGGGAGCTGTTTTTT
TRBJ2-5,TRBV7-6,TRBD2,medium-sized,CASSLVSGGAETQYF,TGTGCCAGCAGCTTAGTTAGCGGGGGGGCTGAGACCCAGTACTTC
TRBJ1-1,TRBV3-1/TRBV3-2,NA,NA,CASSQGPEAFF,TGTGCCAGCAGCCAAGGACCCGAAGCTTTCTTT
TRBJ2-5,TRBV9,NA,NA,CASSAGVLMRETQYF,TGTGCCAGCAGCGCCGGGGTCTTAATGAGGGAGACCCAGTACTTC
TRBJ1-2,TRBV3-1/TRBV3-2,TRBD1,NA,CASSPWDSPNYGYTF,TGTGCCAGCAGCCCCTGGGACAGCCCCAACTATGGCTACACCTTC
TRBJ2-3,TRBV18,NA,NA,CASSPQSDTQYF,TGTGCCAGCTCACCACAATCAGATACGCAGTATTTT
TRBJ2-3,TRBV12-3/TRBV12-4,NA,NA,CASSFGDTQYF,TGTGCCAGCAGTTTTGGAGATACGCAGTATTTT
TRBJ2-1,TRBV15,NA,few,CATSRVSTYNEQFF,TGTGCCACCAGCAGAGTATCTACCTACAATGAGCAGTTCTTC
TRBJ1-6,TRBV5-8,NA,NA,CASSREADSPLHF,TGTGCCAGCAGCCGAGAGGCCGATTCACCCCTCCACTTT
TRBJ2-2,TRBV19,NA,NA,CASSIRGMGNTGELFF,TGTGCCAGTAGTATAAGAGGGATGGGTAACACCGGGGAGCTGTTTTTT
TRBJ1-1,TRBV19,NA,NA,CASSIPGGVDTEAFF,TGTGCCAGTAGTATCCCGGGAGGTGTCGACACTGAAGCTTTCTTT
TRBJ1-1,TRBV13,NA,few,CASSLTRDVEAFF,TGTGCCAGCAGCTTAACCCGGGACGTCGAAGCTTTCTTT